A single sample is the source of the 27 T cell receptor beta chains below, sequenced in a study of blood T cell repertoires in COVID-19. Sequenced by immunoSEQ multiplex PCR; TCRdb stores in-frame clones only, minus some. The sample has roughly 100,000 clones, around 92% seen once; the top ten hold 3.5%. The sequencing sample was made of peripheral blood. These receptors were taken from an older woman with acute or convalescent COVID-19.

CDR3 coding DNA: TGTGCCAGCGTTCCCAAAGGGACAGCCTCGAGGGGCTACACCTTC. This codes for CASVPKGTASRGYTF. This chain uses TRBV6-6 with TRBJ1-2, with 7 bases lining up with TRBD1. CDR1 is MNHNY and CDR2 is SVGAGI in the germline V gene (reference sequence). Trimming removed 8 bases from V and 8 bases from J; junction bases left unmatched: 17. The CDR3 runs 15 residues.

The genes are TRBV2 and TRBJ2-7, with 8 bases identical to TRBD1. With 4 bases clipped from V and 6 bases from J, the junction kept 2 bases outside the gene matches. Germline CDR1 and CDR2: SNHLY and FYNNEI. This CDR3 is built from 12 residues. In DNA, the CDR3 is TGTGCCAGCAGTGTACAGGGGGGCGAGCAGTACTTC. Its translation is CASSVQGGEQYF.

This chain joins TRBV10-3 and TRBJ1-6, with 9 bases that match TRBD1. The CDR3 covers 14 residues. Germline V lookup: CDR1 ENHRY, CDR2 SYGVKD. The J segment lost 9 bases and the V segment lost 6 bases, leaving 6 bases of the junction unmatched. This chain's CDR3 is CAIRGDREGSPLHF. The CDR3 bases are TGTGCCATCAGGGGGGACAGGGAAGGTTCACCCCTCCACTTT.

V is TRBV12-5 and J is TRBJ1-5; no reliable D call. The germline CDR1 and CDR2 sequences are LGHNT and FRNRAP. Trimming shortened V by 0 bases and J by 9 bases, and 6 bases separated the two germline ends. The CDR3 runs 12 residues. The CDR3 region has the DNA TGTGCTAGTGGTTTGGTACTGTGGCCCCAGCATTTT. Translated, it gives CASGLVLWPQHF.

This clone was seen a few times. The DNA for the CDR3 is TGTGCCAGCAGTGATCAGGGCCGGACTAGCGGAGGGAGCGATGAGCAGTTCTTC. It translates to CASSDQGRTSGGSDEQFF. The rearrangement joins TRBV2 to TRBJ2-1; TRBD2 matches 10 bases. Germline lookup yields CDR1 SNHLY and CDR2 FYNNEI. This CDR3 is built from 18 residues. Trimming removed 3 bases from V and 8 bases from J; junction bases left unmatched: 16.

The V and J genes are TRBV5-5 and TRBJ1-1, with D maybe TRBD1 (5 bases). Germline V gene lookup returns CDR1 SGHKS and CDR2 YYEKEE (reference sequence). V dropped 6 bases and J dropped 1 base, with 13 bases sitting between them. The CDR3 consists of 14 residues. The DNA for the CDR3 is TGTGCCAGCACCGCCTGGGGGGGGAACACTGAAGCTTTCTTT. This translates into CASTAWGGNTEAFF.

The rearrangement joins TRBV28 to TRBJ1-4; D is unresolved. With 4 bases removed from V and 7 bases from J, the gap between germline ends came to 10 bases. The CDR3 consists of 13 residues. From germline, CDR1 is MDHEN and CDR2 SYDVKM. CDR3 nucleotide sequence: TGTGCCAGCAGTTATAGCAGTTCTGAAAAACTGTTTTTT. Translated, it gives CASSYSSSEKLFF. Variable domain in full (rest from reference TRBV28 and TRBJ1-4): DVKVTQSSRYLVKRTGEKVFLECVQDMDHENMFWYRQDPGLGLRLIYFSYDVKMKEKGDIPEGYSVSREKKERFSLILESASTNQTSMYLCASSYSSSEKLFFGSGTQLSVL.

The J gene is TRBJ1-6, the V gene TRBV11-2; D may be TRBD1 (6 bases). CDR3 length: 14 amino acids. Trimming pared 3 bases from V and 8 bases from J, leaving 11 bases between. Per germline, CDR1 SGHAT and CDR2 FQNNGV. Here the CDR3 DNA reads TGTGCCAGCAGCTTGCTGGGGGCGGATTCACCCCTCCACTTT. Translated, it gives CASSLLGADSPLHF.

CDR3 coding DNA: TGTGCCAGCAGCCCTGGACAGGGGCCCACAGATACGCAGTATTTT. Translation: CASSPGQGPTDTQYF. The chain is built from TRBV7-2 and TRBJ2-3, with 9 bases matching TRBD1. Germline CDR1 is SGHTA and CDR2 is FQGNSA. The CDR3 has 15 residues. J gave up 2 bases and V 5 bases, and 5 bases lay outside the gene matches.

The V gene is TRBV19, the J gene TRBJ1-2; 8 bases are a match to TRBD1. After removal of 5 bases from V and 3 bases from J, the junction contained 5 bases not matched to a gene. Germline-derived CDR1 and CDR2 are LNHDA and SQIVND (reference sequence). The CDR3 has 14 residues. The CDR3 DNA is TGTGCCAGTAGTCACAGGGGGTTTGACTATGGCTACACCTTC. This gives the protein CASSHRGFDYGYTF.

This rearrangement joins TRBV28 to TRBJ1-1, with 9 bases lining up with TRBD1. From germline, CDR1 is MDHEN and CDR2 SYDVKM. This CDR3 has 16 amino acids. The junction had 6 bases not matched to a gene; V was cut back by 1 base and J by 3 bases. This CDR3 is CASSLSGQGVHTEAFF. The DNA for the CDR3 is TGTGCCAGCAGTTTATCGGGACAGGGCGTACACACTGAAGCTTTCTTT.

The J gene is TRBJ1-1, the V gene TRBV6-5; possible D gene TRBD1, 6 bases. Germline V lookup: CDR1 MNHEY, CDR2 SVGAGI. The CDR3 sequence is 14 residues long. V lost 7 bases and J 4 bases, leaving 16 bases between the germline ends. The DNA for the CDR3 is TGTGCCAGCACGCGGGCAGGGGAAGGCACTGAAGCTTTCTTT. Translation: CASTRAGEGTEAFF.

The gene calls are TRBV7-3 and TRBJ2-1; TRBD1 might be the D (5 bases). Trimming cost V 1 base and J 6 bases, with 10 bases left between them. The CDR3 runs 14 residues. Per the germline V gene, CDR1 is SGHTA and CDR2 is FQGTGA. The CDR3 protein is CASSLNFQGNEQFF. DNA of the CDR3: TGTGCCAGCAGCTTAAATTTCCAGGGCAATGAGCAGTTCTTC.

The chain links TRBV2 to TRBJ1-6, with 10 bases identical to TRBD1. The CDR3 is 16 residues long. Unmatched junction bases numbered 11, after V lost 7 bases and J lost 8 bases. Germline V gene sequence: CDR1 SNHLY, CDR2 FYNNEI. The CDR3 DNA is TGTGCCAGCACCCGGGGGGGACAGGGGCGTTATTCACCCCTCCACTTT. Translated, it gives CASTRGGQGRYSPLHF.

The CDR3: CTSSQRSGTSGQETQYF. As DNA, the CDR3 is TGCACCAGCAGCCAGAGATCCGGGACTAGCGGCCAAGAGACCCAGTACTTC. This sequence joins TRBV1 and TRBJ2-5; the table's TRBD2 call for D was not verified on the DNA. TRBV1 is a known pseudogene. This CDR3 comprises 17 residues.

The V call is TRBV10-2, the J call TRBJ1-1, with 9 bases identical to TRBD1. Trimming took 4 bases from V and 4 from J; bases not matched to a gene: 16. Looked up from germline, CDR1 is WSHSY and CDR2 is SAAADI. The CDR3 totals 18 residues. DNA of the CDR3: TGCGCCAGCAGTGTTCCGACCGGGACAGGGTTGGTGGGCACTGAAGCTTTCTTT. Translated: CASSVPTGTGLVGTEAFF.

The chain joins TRBV15 to TRBJ2-3; D not certain. From germline, CDR1 is LNHNV and CDR2 YYDKDF (reference sequence). The CDR3 covers 13 residues. V was cut by 3 bases and J by 2 bases, with 6 bases left in between. The CDR3 sequence: CATSSTNTDTQYF. The CDR3 nucleotides read TGTGCCACCAGCAGTACAAACACAGATACGCAGTATTTT.

In its sample, this clone was seen a few times. The genes are TRBV7-6 and TRBJ2-1, with TRBD2 matching over 7 bases. Germline-derived CDR1 and CDR2 are SGHVS and FNYEAQ. The CDR3 contains 15 residues. J was trimmed by 5 bases and V by 2 bases; bases with no gene match: 6. CDR3 sequence reads: CASSLSLAENNEQFF. DNA for the CDR3: TGTGCCAGCAGCTTATCCCTAGCGGAAAACAATGAGCAGTTCTTC. The whole variable domain, filled in from reference TRBV7-6 and TRBJ2-1, reads GAGVSQSPRYKVTKRGQDVALRCDPISGHVSLYWYRQALGQGPEFLTYFNYEAQQDKSGLPNDRFSAERPEGSISTLTIQRTEQRDSAMYRCASSLSLAENNEQFFGPGTRLTVL.

J is TRBJ2-1 and V is TRBV3-1 (or the pseudogene TRBV3-2); D perhaps matches TRBD2 (6 bases). Germline values: CDR1 LGHDT, CDR2 YNNKEL (reference sequence). There are 17 residues in the CDR3. V lost 0 bases and J 0 bases, leaving 12 bases between the germline ends. Here the CDR3 DNA reads TGTGCCAGCAGCCAAGACGGCGGGGCCCTCTCCTACAATGAGCAGTTCTTC. It specifies CASSQDGGALSYNEQFF.

The rearrangement joins TRBV9 to TRBJ1-3, with TRBD1 identical over 7 bases. Germline assignment: CDR1 SGDLS and CDR2 YYNGEE. The CDR3 length is 14 residues. Trimming took 7 bases from V and 3 from J; bases not matched to a gene: 7. The CDR3 DNA follows: TGTGCCAGCGACCGGGACAGCATTGGAAACACCATATATTTT. It translates to CASDRDSIGNTIYF.

The chain joins TRBV6-2 or TRBV6-3 to TRBJ2-3; D gene uncertain. Germline values: CDR1 MNHEY, CDR2 SVGEGT. The CDR3 is 14 amino acids. Between the trimmed V and J ends, which lost 5 bases and 1 base, there was a span of 10 bases. The CDR3 here is CASSIFSGTDTQYF. In DNA, the CDR3 is TGTGCCAGCAGTATATTCTCGGGCACAGATACGCAGTATTTT.

J is TRBJ2-2 and V is TRBV11-3; the D gene is possibly TRBD2 (5 bases). There are 14 residues in the CDR3. Germline CDR1 reads SGHNT; CDR2 reads YENEEA. V was shortened by 4 bases and J by 3 bases, with 9 bases between the two germline ends. The CDR3 DNA follows: TGTGCCAGCAGCTCCGGACTGTACACCGGGGAGCTGTTTTTT. Amino acid sequence: CASSSGLYTGELFF.

The V and J genes are TRBV7-2 and TRBJ2-7; no firm D call. Trimming removed 5 bases at V and 4 bases at J, with 9 bases between. The CDR3 length is 12 residues. CDR1 is SGHTA, CDR2 FQGNSA, per germline. The CDR3 region has the DNA TGTGCCAGCAGCCCCCAACGGTACGAGCAGTACTTC. Protein sequence: CASSPQRYEQYF.

The rearrangement links TRBV28 to TRBJ1-5, with a weak D call TRBD1 (5 bases). Germline V gene lookup returns CDR1 MDHEN and CDR2 SYDVKM. V lost 5 bases, J lost 6 bases, and 11 bases lay in between. This CDR3 has 13 amino acids. The CDR3 nucleotides read TGTGCCAGCAGTCCCGGGGGTAGTCAGCCCCAGCATTTT. Protein product: CASSPGGSQPQHF.

This chain uses TRBV2 with TRBJ1-1, with D hard to call. CDR1 and CDR2 from the germline V gene are SNHLY and FYNNEI. The ends were cut back, 4 bases at V and 1 base at J, with 13 bases in the middle. The CDR3 contains 15 residues. The CDR3 coding sequence is TGTGCCAGCAGTGTGGGTCGTAGAGGGAACACTGAAGCTTTCTTT. Translation: CASSVGRRGNTEAFF. The full variable domain, rest sourced from reference TRBV2 and TRBJ1-1, is EPEVTQTPSHQVTQMGQEVILRCVPISNHLYFYWYRQILGQKVEFLVSFYNNEISEKSEIFDDQFSVERPDGSNFTLKIRSTKLEDSAMYFCASSVGRRGNTEAFFGQGTRLTVV.

The chain couples TRBV7-2 to TRBJ2-1, with 9 bases fitting TRBD1. Germline lookup yields CDR1 SGHTA and CDR2 FQGNSA. This CDR3 has 15 amino acids. The junction had 4 bases not matched to a gene; V was cut back by 2 bases and J by 5 bases. The CDR3 reads CASSLNGQGNNEQFF. CDR3 nucleotides: TGTGCCAGCAGCTTAAATGGACAGGGGAACAATGAGCAGTTCTTC. Full variable domain (remainder filled in from reference TRBV7-2 and TRBJ2-1): GAGVSQSPSNKVTEKGKDVELRCDPISGHTALYWYRQSLGQGLEFLIYFQGNSAPDKSGLPSDRFSAERTGGSVSTLTIQRTQQEDSAVYLCASSLNGQGNNEQFFGPGTRLTVL.

The gene calls are TRBV19 and TRBJ2-5; 13 bases map to TRBD2. CDR1 and CDR2 from the germline V gene are LNHDA and SQIVND (reference sequence). The CDR3 is 16 residues long. Germline trimming cut 5 bases from V and 4 bases from J; bases unmatched to any gene: 7. CDR3 sequence reads: CASSPLAGGPGETQYF. The CDR3 DNA sequence: TGTGCCAGTAGTCCACTAGCGGGAGGGCCGGGAGAGACCCAGTACTTC.